This TCR beta chain was obtained from a study of cytomegalovirus exposure and HLA in healthy donors. The wider study: An earlier analysis identified 120 million or so unique TCR beta sequences in about 190 million T cells. Study-level results: The listing of roughly 160 TCR beta chains classed them as cytomegalovirus-associated. The records held CMV serostatus as the only immune exposure information. Later analysis reportedly placed an Asian-associated ancestry cluster below the roughly 640-donor mean in N-insertions.

The PCR ran on 60 Vbeta and 13 Jbeta primers. Clones were read by immunoSEQ multiplex PCR, and TCRdb kept only the in-frame ones, dropping some. The sample carries approximately 180,000 clones, about four fifths recorded once. On this clone: As yet, its antigen is unknown.

Germline V gives CDR1 SNHLY, CDR2 FYNNEI. This CDR3 spans 12 amino acids. V was pared by 6 bases and J by 8 bases, with 13 bases between. V and J are TRBV2 and TRBJ1-1; weak D call: TRBD1 (6 bases). The clonotype originates from a woman in her fifties or sixties in good health and CMV-seronegative. The sequenced sample consisted of PBMCs. Written as DNA, the CDR3 is TGTGCCAGCAGATCAGGGGTCGGGGAAGCTTTCTTT. This gives the protein CASRSGVGEAFF.